This T cell receptor beta chain was documented in a study of shared clonotypes between healthy human individuals. Concerning this clone: Antigen: not known.

Points from the study as a whole: Collection of samples was limited to blood; tissue repertoires likely differ. In having few donors, the study represented limited genetic and exposure-history diversity. Clonotype sharing among donors was thought likely to change with sequencing depth.

300 ng DNA, some 30,000 T cell genomes, went into unsorted PBMC replicate PCRs. Clones were read by immunoSEQ multiplex PCR, and TCRdb kept only the in-frame ones, dropping some. In the table there are about 450,000 clones, roughly three quarters of which are singletons. The TCR was taken from a woman in her thirties or forties in good health. Some clones in this sample may be carry-over from other donors' samples. The specimen sequenced was PBMCs.

For the CDR3, the DNA is TGTGCCAGCAGCTTATACCCAGGCACAGATACGCAGTATTTT. The encoded protein is CASSLYPGTDTQYF. This sequence joins TRBV7-2 and TRBJ2-3; D uncertain. This CDR3 region has 14 residues. Per the germline V gene, CDR1 is SGHTA and CDR2 is FQGNSA. Trimming stripped 2 bases from V and 1 base from J, with 7 bases between.